This T cell receptor beta chain came from a study of blood T cell repertoires in COVID-19. In the source study's methods: Counts of nucleated cells, estimated from reference gene primer amplification, were obtained. Only in-frame clones appear in the TCRdb table, and some are missing; sequencing was by immunoSEQ multiplex PCR. Clone size and the V and J calls come from that table; the DNA yielded D and trimming. This sample carries 230,000 or so clones, around 80% of them seen once, and the ten largest clones take approximately 5.4%. The sequenced sample consisted of peripheral blood. The sequence came from a human donor in a cohort sampled during active COVID-19.

The CDR3 DNA reads TGTGCCATCAGTGAGACTAGCGGTTCCTACAATGAGCAGTTCTTC. It yields the protein CAISETSGSYNEQFF. This sequence joins TRBV10-3 and TRBJ2-1; 8 bases line up with TRBD2. CDR1 ENHRY and CDR2 SYGVKD come from the germline V gene. The V gene end was trimmed by 2 bases and the J gene end by 1 base; junction bases not matched to a gene: 1. The CDR3 runs to 15 residues.